The subject of this entry is one T cell receptor (beta chain). Only a few counts were recorded for this clone. Its specific antigen is unknown. No much larger clone exists at a distance of one base, and base qualities are not known. This sample is part of a study of T cell responses to AZD1222 COVID-19 vaccine (TCRdb year 2021). For the wider study: TCR sequencing covered more than 230 trial participants: 207 given two doses of AZD1222 and 26 given two doses of MenACWY control vaccine. Trial participants were enrolled by age into 18-55, 56-69 and 70-plus year subgroups, with about 150, 27 and 61 TCR-sequenced participants respectively.

Overall study outcomes, separate from this receptor: Participants were mostly white British, with more females than males. The authors suggested clonal diversity may have been underestimated. In the small 56-69-year group, the increase in depth fell short of significance, most likely because of low power. Conclusions about previously exposed vaccinees are limited, since just five to seven AZD1222 recipients were seropositive for SARS-CoV-2 at baseline. After two AZD1222 doses, both the breadth and the depth of spike-specific TCRs were significantly higher than at day 0 and than in MenACWY recipients. Because no day 14 peak-response samples were available, repertoires were characterized only after the peak T cell response. Epitopes outside the regions mutated in the B.1.351 and B.1.1.7 variants were reportedly recognized by nearly half of the unique spike-specific TCRs. Vaccine-associated CD4 TCRs spanned the whole spike protein, with dominant responses in regions 160-218 and 743-854.

Interpreted using the paper, the time point label stands for: about 28 days (+/-7) after the second vaccine dose. AZD1222 recipients given second doses at about 4 weeks or at about 12 weeks were pooled, since spike-specific TCR depth and breadth were not found to differ between the two schedules. Vaccinee samples were obtained from the UK trials COV001 and COV002, which included a single-blind randomized controlled phase 2/3 trial of AZD1222 (ChAdOx1 nCoV-19) in healthy adults. For TCRbeta chain sequencing, PBMC samples from trial participants were taken at day 0 and at day 28 after the second dose. CDR1 SGHNT and CDR2 YYREEE are derived from the germline V gene (reference sequence). From V the trimming removes 3 bases and from J it removes 4 bases, while the gene matches leave 6 bases of the junction unaccounted for. The CDR3 spans 15 residues, from the cysteine through the phenylalanine. This entry keeps only the CDR3 DNA: 45 bases, framed from base 1.

The CDR3 regions of human TCRbeta chains were subjected to immunosequencing. From the authors' description of their analysis: TCRs in the repertoires were matched against a reference library of SARS-CoV-2-specific TCRs that had been generated with the MIRA antigen-specificity platform. Breadth was defined as the fraction of unique TCRs that were SARS-CoV-2-associated. Depth was defined as the fraction of total T cells that were SARS-CoV-2-associated. Using the MIRA data, each spike-specific TCR was mapped to the spike region that the TCR reacts to and placed in a CD4 or CD8 class. Log10-transformed breadth and depth values were compared by one-way ANOVA with Sidak's multiple comparisons tests. What TCRdb holds here is the immuneACCESS table cut down to in-frame rearrangements. Part of the clones is not present; checked against another copy, under half of the missing clones reflect an unresolved V gene, and the others are unexplained. V, J and clone size are those of that table, while D and trimming were read from the DNA. Within this sample are about 110,000 clones, with about 87% of them counted one time only. Roughly 15% of the sample goes to the ten largest clones.

This sequence uses TRBV5-4 and TRBJ2-1; 8 bases in the junction line up with TRBD2. This specimen consisted of peripheral blood, obtained 28 days after the second AZD1222 dose. The sequence derives from an adult who received the AZD1222 COVID-19 vaccine. Here the CDR3 is given as CASSSTSGVYNEQFF. The DNA reads TGTGCCAGCAGCTCCACTAGCGGTGTATACAATGAGCAGTTCTTC.